This T cell receptor beta chain was documented in a study of shared clonotypes between healthy human individuals. Background on the study: Per donor, CD8 memory used one plate, CD8 naive used two, CD4 memory used three and CD4 naive used three.

Germline V lookup: CDR1 SGHAT, CDR2 FQNNGV. Trimming pared 1 base from V and 4 bases from J, leaving 10 bases between. This CDR3 contains 14 residues. This clone was counted between two and nine times. It was across several immunoSEQ plates that each subset's genomic DNA was evenly split. Generated by immunoSEQ multiplex PCR, the TCRdb table keeps only in-frame clones and is missing some. The table shows millions of clones, with just over 90% occurring only once. Naivety among CD8 cells was defined by CD45RO negativity and positive CCR7 selection, thereby excluding terminally differentiated effector memory CD45RA+ cells. Within Nashville, Tennessee resided all donors, each a Caucasian adult.

The V and J genes are TRBV11-2 and TRBJ1-1; tentative D call: TRBD1 (6 bases). Input material: naive CD8+ T cells from PBMCs. The clonotype originates from a man between 18 and 35 years old in good health. Some clones in this sample may be carry-over from other donors' samples. The CDR3 DNA is TGTGCCAGCAGCTTAGGCAGGGGTGGCACTGAAGCTTTCTTT. Its translation is CASSLGRGGTEAFF.